This TCR beta chain was sequenced in a study of human T cells and chemical hapten exposure. CDR3 size: 14 residues. V trimming: 4 bases; J trimming: 7 bases; junction bases outside the gene matches: 3. One entry per CDR3 protein, called by TCRdb with MiXCR from the 5' RACE reads. The sample has 130,000 or so distinct CDR3 sequences, over 3.5% seen once. It was from unfractionated whole blood that total RNA was extracted. There are many counts of this clonotype. J is TRBJ1-4 and V is TRBV12-3 or TRBV12-4; 10 positions match TRBD1. The sequence was obtained from a female donor in good health. CDR3 protein: CASSSGTGVEKLFF. CDR3 sequence (DNA): TGTGCCAGCAGTTCCGGGACAGGGGTTGAAAAACTGTTTTTT.